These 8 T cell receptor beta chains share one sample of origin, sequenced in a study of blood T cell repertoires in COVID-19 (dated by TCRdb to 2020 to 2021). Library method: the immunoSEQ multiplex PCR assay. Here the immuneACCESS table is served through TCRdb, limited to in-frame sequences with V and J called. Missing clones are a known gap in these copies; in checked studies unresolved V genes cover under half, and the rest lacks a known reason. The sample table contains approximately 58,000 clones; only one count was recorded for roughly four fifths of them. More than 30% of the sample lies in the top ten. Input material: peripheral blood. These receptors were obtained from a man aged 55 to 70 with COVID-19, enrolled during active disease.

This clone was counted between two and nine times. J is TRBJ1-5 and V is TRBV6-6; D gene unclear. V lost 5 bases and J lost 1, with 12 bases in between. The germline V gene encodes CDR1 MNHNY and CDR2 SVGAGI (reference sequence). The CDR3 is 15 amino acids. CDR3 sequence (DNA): TGTGCCAGCAGTCCCCCGGGCGGGAGCAATCAGCCCCAGCATTTT. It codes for CASSPPGGSNQPQHF.

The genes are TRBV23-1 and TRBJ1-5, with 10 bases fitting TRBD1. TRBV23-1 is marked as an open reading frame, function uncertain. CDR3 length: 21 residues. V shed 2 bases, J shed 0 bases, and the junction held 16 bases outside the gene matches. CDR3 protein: CASSQKGTGARRNNSNQPQHF. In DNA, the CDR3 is TGCGCCAGCAGTCAAAAGGGGACAGGGGCTCGTCGGAATAATAGCAATCAGCCCCAGCATTTT.

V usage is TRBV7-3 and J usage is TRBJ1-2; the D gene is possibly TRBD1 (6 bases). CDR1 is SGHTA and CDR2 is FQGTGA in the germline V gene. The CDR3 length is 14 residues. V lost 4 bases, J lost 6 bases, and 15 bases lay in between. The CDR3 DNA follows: TGTGCCAGCAGCTCCCGACACAGGGTTGATGGCTACACCTTC. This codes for CASSSRHRVDGYTF.

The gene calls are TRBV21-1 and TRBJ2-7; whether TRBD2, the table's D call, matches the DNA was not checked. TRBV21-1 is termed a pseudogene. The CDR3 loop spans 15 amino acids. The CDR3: CASSTQWEGIGEQYF. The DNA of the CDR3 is TGTGCCAGCAGCACCCAGTGGGAGGGGATCGGCGAGCAGTACTTC.

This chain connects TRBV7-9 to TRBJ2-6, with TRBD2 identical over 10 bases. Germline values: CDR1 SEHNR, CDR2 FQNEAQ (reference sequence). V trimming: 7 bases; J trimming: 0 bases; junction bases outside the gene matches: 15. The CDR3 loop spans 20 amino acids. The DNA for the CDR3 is TGTGCCAGCACCGTATTCGGAAGACTAGCGGGTAACTCTGGGGCCAACGTCCTGACTTTC. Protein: CASTVFGRLAGNSGANVLTF. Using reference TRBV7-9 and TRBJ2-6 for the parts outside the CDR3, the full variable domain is DTGVSQNPRHKITKRGQNVTFRCDPISEHNRLYWYRQTLGQGPEFLTYFQNEAQLEKSRLLSDRFSAERPKGSFSTLEIQRTEQGDSAMYLCASTVFGRLAGNSGANVLTFGAGSRLTVL.

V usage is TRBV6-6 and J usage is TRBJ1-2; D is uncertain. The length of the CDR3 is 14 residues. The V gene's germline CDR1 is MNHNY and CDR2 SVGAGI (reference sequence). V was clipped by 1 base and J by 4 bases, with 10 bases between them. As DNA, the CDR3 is TGTGCCAGCAGTTACTTTGAGGGAAGCTATGGCTACACCTTC. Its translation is CASSYFEGSYGYTF.

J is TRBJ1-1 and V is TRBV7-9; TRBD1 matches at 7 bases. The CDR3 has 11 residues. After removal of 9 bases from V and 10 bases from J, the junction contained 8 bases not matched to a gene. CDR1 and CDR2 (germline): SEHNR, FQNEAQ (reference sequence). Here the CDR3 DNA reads TGTGCCAGTCGGAGACAGGGTGCAGCTTTCTTT. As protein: CASRRQGAAFF.

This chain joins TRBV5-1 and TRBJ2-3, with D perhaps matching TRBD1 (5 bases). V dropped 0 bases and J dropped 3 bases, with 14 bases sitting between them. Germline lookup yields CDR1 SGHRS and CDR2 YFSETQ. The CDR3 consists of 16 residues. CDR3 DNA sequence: TGCGCCAGCAGCTTGGGGGGCGGATATCGTACAGATACGCAGTATTTT. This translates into CASSLGGGYRTDTQYF.